These T cell receptor beta chains were read from a single sample in a study of blood T cell repertoires in COVID-19. Using immunoSEQ multiplex PCR, the repertoire was profiled, and TCRdb retains in-frame clones only, with some absent. The sample lists 130,000 or so clones, roughly 88% occurring once. What was sequenced was peripheral blood. The receptors shown here come from a man in his 70s with active COVID-19. The CDR3 runs from the conserved cysteine through the conserved F or W.

v_gene,j_gene,CDR3aa
TRBV10-3,TRBJ2-3,CAISEGLAGSTDTQYF
TRBV3-1/TRBV3-2,TRBJ2-4,CASSQVQWNKNIQYF
TRBV27,TRBJ1-2,CASSLLGDNYGYTF
TRBV12-3/TRBV12-4,TRBJ2-5,CASSPPEGETQYF
TRBV24-1,TRBJ2-5,CATSDRTGGGETQYF
TRBV14,TRBJ2-3,CASSFGLGRRDTQYF
TRBV7-2,TRBJ2-4,CASSSGGGLQYF
TRBV19,TRBJ2-2,CASSIPLAGSGTGELFF
TRBV5-4,TRBJ2-2,CASSLDPGTGELFF
TRBV25-1,TRBJ2-7,CASSDSGTAGEQYF
TRBV15,TRBJ2-7,CATSRASGAYEQYF
TRBV30,TRBJ2-2,CAWSVRGINTGELFF
TRBV11-2,TRBJ2-3,CASTLPGGTQYF
TRBV7-8,TRBJ1-6,CASSLGQNYNSPLHF
TRBV3-1/TRBV3-2,TRBJ1-1,CASSQERTDSKNTEAFF
TRBV4-3,TRBJ1-4,CASSQDQGVMGKLFF
TRBV18,TRBJ2-7,CASSPTYDRGLYF
TRBV4-1,TRBJ2-7,CASSPTGLYEQYF
TRBV7-9,TRBJ2-7,CASSIQGGTYEQYF
TRBV7-8,TRBJ2-1,CASSPLTGRSYNEQFF
TRBV5-1,TRBJ2-7,CASTRTGGSDEQYF
TRBV7-9,TRBJ2-7,CASSLLSDRSSYEQYF
TRBV11-2,TRBJ2-7,CASSSLRQGAYEQYF
TRBV5-1,TRBJ1-1,CASSVQENTEAFF
TRBV7-9,TRBJ2-7,CASSLTASSYEQYF
TRBV4-2,TRBJ2-1,CASSHLLSGAYNEQFF
TRBV27,TRBJ2-3,CASSYRGSTDTQYF
TRBV4-2,TRBJ2-1,CASSQPGQGYNNEQFF
TRBV5-1,TRBJ2-7,CARQRRDSFYEQYF
TRBV28,TRBJ2-3,CASSLMQDTQYF
TRBV19,TRBJ2-7,CASSNNRGRGSGEQYF
TRBV3-1/TRBV3-2,TRBJ1-3,CASSQDGGNTIYF